The rows below give T cell receptor beta chains drawn from one sample of a study of cytomegalovirus exposure and HLA in healthy donors. Sequencing was performed with immunoSEQ multiplex PCR; in TCRdb, only in-frame clones are kept and a portion is missing. The sample holds some 180,000 clones, 70% to 85% seen once. The sequencing sample was made of PBMCs. These receptors all come from a man aged 18 to 35 in good health and CMV-seronegative. Both conserved end residues are part of each CDR3. The D gene is left open where the match is weak. Clone size is given for some rows only: seen once, a few or many times, or a class if the clone is expanded.

cdr3_length	v_call	d_call	clone_size	j_call	cdr3_aa	cdr3_nt
15	TRBV27	-	-	TRBJ1-4	CASSSGMGIHEKLFF	TGTGCCAGCAGTTCGGGAATGGGGATACATGAAAAACTGTTTTTT
15	TRBV2	-	-	TRBJ1-2	CASSQTHRQNYGYTF	TGTGCCAGCAGTCAAACGCACAGGCAAAACTATGGCTACACCTTC
15	TRBV11-2	TRBD2	once	TRBJ2-7	CASSLGAGVRYEQYF	TGTGCCAGCAGCTTAGGTGCGGGGGTCCGCTACGAGCAGTACTTC
16	TRBV6-5	TRBD2	-	TRBJ2-1	CASSYRPSGGYNEQFF	TGTGCCAGCAGTTACAGGCCTAGCGGGGGCTACAATGAGCAGTTCTTC
15	TRBV25-1	TRBD2	-	TRBJ2-5	CASSLAGGGQETQYF	TGTGCCAGCAGTCTAGCGGGGGGGGGACAAGAGACCCAGTACTTC
16	TRBV27	-	-	TRBJ1-1	CASIPKVGTLNTEAFF	TGTGCCAGCATTCCTAAAGTGGGGACACTGAACACTGAAGCTTTCTTT
18	TRBV7-2	TRBD2	few	TRBJ2-1	CASSLVSVGTSGIGEQFF	TGTGCCAGCAGCTTAGTGTCCGTAGGGACTAGCGGGATTGGTGAGCAGTTCTTC
14	TRBV18	-	few	TRBJ1-2	CASSPNNGDYGYTF	TGTGCCAGCTCACCAAATAACGGGGACTATGGCTACACCTTC
15	TRBV6-1	TRBD1	once	TRBJ2-2	CASNTGQLNTGELFF	TGTGCCAGCAACACGGGACAGTTGAACACCGGGGAGCTGTTTTTT
15	TRBV2	-	-	TRBJ2-4	CASSVQDLAKNIQYF	TGTGCCAGCAGTGTTCAGGATCTAGCCAAAAACATTCAGTACTTC
17	TRBV14	-	-	TRBJ2-1	CASSLPLRGGHHNEQFF	TGTGCCAGCAGCCTTCCCCTGAGGGGGGGGCACCACAATGAGCAGTTCTTC
16	TRBV10-3	TRBD2	-	TRBJ2-1	CAISGPSGGAANEQFF	TGTGCCATCAGTGGGCCTAGCGGGGGGGCCGCGAATGAGCAGTTCTTC
20	TRBV5-1	TRBD2	-	TRBJ2-1	CASSLPGTSGGGSSYNEQFF	TGCGCCAGCAGCCTCCCCGGGACTAGCGGGGGGGGGAGCTCCTACAATGAGCAGTTCTTC
13	TRBV9	TRBD1	-	TRBJ1-2	CASSRDRGSGYTF	TGTGCCAGCAGCCGGGACAGGGGGAGCGGCTACACCTTC
13	TRBV28	TRBD1	-	TRBJ2-1	CASGGTGNRSQFF	TGTGCCAGCGGGGGGACAGGGAATCGTTCGCAGTTCTTC
16	TRBV6-5	-	-	TRBJ2-7	CASSYSSRYRGGEQYF	TGTGCCAGCAGTTACTCTAGCAGGTATCGGGGAGGCGAGCAGTACTTC
16	TRBV27	-	-	TRBJ2-7	CASSFCVWGHPYEQYF	TGTGCCAGCAGTTTTTGTGTTTGGGGACACCCCTACGAGCAGTACTTC
15	TRBV27	TRBD2	-	TRBJ2-5	CASSYSGGAGETQYF	TGTGCCAGCAGTTATAGCGGGGGGGCTGGAGAGACCCAGTACTTC
16	TRBV21-1	-	-	TRBJ1-1	CASSPPGGIRNTEAFF	TGTGCCAGCAGCCCCCCGGGGGGCATAAGGAACACTGAAGCTTTCTTT
14	TRBV5-1	-	-	TRBJ2-7	CASSITGMAYEQYF	TGCGCCAGCAGCATAACAGGGATGGCCTACGAGCAGTACTTC
14	TRBV19	TRBD1	-	TRBJ2-7	CASRPGQESYEQYF	TGTGCCAGTAGACCGGGACAGGAATCCTACGAGCAGTACTTC
16	TRBV5-6	-	-	TRBJ1-2	CASSAAGLTLLYGYTF	TGTGCCAGCAGCGCTGCGGGGCTTACCCTACTCTATGGCTACACCTTC
15	TRBV4-3	-	-	TRBJ1-2	CASSQEAGLMWGYTF	TGCGCCAGCAGCCAAGAAGCGGGCCTAATGTGGGGCTACACCTTC
16	TRBV11-2	TRBD1	few	TRBJ2-4	CASSATGVLAKNIQYF	TGTGCCAGCAGCGCCACAGGGGTGCTAGCCAAAAACATTCAGTACTTC
14	TRBV19	TRBD2	-	TRBJ2-7	CASRTGGRADEQYF	TGTGCCAGTAGGACAGGCGGGAGGGCCGACGAGCAGTACTTC
10	TRBV25-1	-	-	TRBJ2-5	CASSGETQYF	TGTGCCAGCAGCGGGGAGACCCAGTACTTC
14	TRBV6-6	TRBD1	-	TRBJ2-5	CASSSGQTQETQYF	TGTGCCAGCAGTTCGGGACAGACACAAGAGACCCAGTACTTC
17	TRBV7-3	-	-	TRBJ2-2	CASSLSPGRGNTGELFF	TGTGCCAGCAGCCTATCGCCGGGCAGGGGGAACACCGGGGAGCTGTTTTTT
21	TRBV7-8	-	-	TRBJ1-2	CASSLGRRRGTIRAGGYGYTF	TGTGCCAGCAGCTTAGGGCGGCGCAGGGGAACAATTCGGGCGGGTGGGTATGGCTACACCTTC
15	TRBV6-5	-	-	TRBJ1-2	CASRPSRERGYGYTF	TGTGCCAGCCGCCCCTCACGCGAACGGGGCTATGGCTACACCTTC
18	TRBV21-1	-	-	TRBJ1-5	CASSKEDRRAHSNQPQHF	TGTGCCAGCAGCAAAGAGGATCGCAGGGCGCATAGCAATCAGCCCCAGCATTTT